What follows are 5 T cell receptor beta chains derived from one specimen sequenced in a study of blood T cell repertoires in COVID-19. Clones were sequenced by immunoSEQ multiplex PCR, and TCRdb holds only the in-frame ones, with some missing. This repertoire shows 150,000 to 200,000 clones, 80% to 85% found once; its top ten account for around 6.1%. The specimen was peripheral blood. The receptors were sampled from a woman aged 40 to 50 with acute or convalescent COVID-19.

V usage is TRBV28 and J usage is TRBJ1-1, with a possible D match to TRBD1 (5 bases). Germline V gene lookup returns CDR1 MDHEN and CDR2 SYDVKM. CDR3 length equals 14 residues. Trimming removed 7 bases at V and 4 bases at J, with 16 bases between. CDR3 amino acids: CASTAGQGGTEAFF. Written as DNA, the CDR3 is TGTGCCAGCACCGCAGGGCAGGGCGGCACTGAAGCTTTCTTT.

The V and J genes are TRBV27 and TRBJ2-7; possible D gene TRBD1, 7 bases. Germline CDR1 and CDR2: MNHEY and SMNVEV (reference sequence). V was clipped by 6 bases and J by 7 bases, with 25 bases between them. The CDR3 has 16 residues. This chain's CDR3 is CASRDLGGAMGGEQYF. The CDR3 DNA follows: TGTGCCAGCAGAGACCTAGGGGGCGCGATGGGAGGAGAGCAGTACTTC.

The chain recombines TRBV28 with TRBJ2-1; a possible D gene is TRBD1 (5 bases). Between the trimmed V and J ends, which lost 3 bases and 3 bases, there was a span of 24 bases. The CDR3 runs to 19 residues. CDR1 is MDHEN and CDR2 is SYDVKM in the germline V gene. The CDR3 reads CASSFRSFSRQNHYNEQFF. In nucleotides, the CDR3 is TGTGCCAGCAGTTTCAGAAGTTTTTCAAGACAGAACCACTACAATGAGCAGTTCTTC.

This chain joins TRBV5-5 and TRBJ1-6; no clear D gene. The length of the CDR3 is 14 residues. CDR1 is SGHKS and CDR2 is YYEKEE in the germline V gene (reference sequence). With 4 bases removed from V and 6 bases from J, the gap between germline ends came to 11 bases. In DNA form, the CDR3 reads TGTGCCAGCAGCAAGGACGAGGGTAATTCACCCCTCCACTTT. Protein: CASSKDEGNSPLHF.

The V gene is TRBV5-1, the J gene TRBJ2-4; 8 nucleotides match TRBD2. The CDR3 loop spans 14 amino acids. The germline CDR1 and CDR2 sequences are SGHRS and YFSETQ. After removal of 2 bases from V and 5 bases from J, the junction contained 3 bases not matched to a gene. In nucleotides, the CDR3 is TGCGCCAGCAGCTTACGGGGGGGCCAAAACATTCAGTACTTC. Translated: CASSLRGGQNIQYF.